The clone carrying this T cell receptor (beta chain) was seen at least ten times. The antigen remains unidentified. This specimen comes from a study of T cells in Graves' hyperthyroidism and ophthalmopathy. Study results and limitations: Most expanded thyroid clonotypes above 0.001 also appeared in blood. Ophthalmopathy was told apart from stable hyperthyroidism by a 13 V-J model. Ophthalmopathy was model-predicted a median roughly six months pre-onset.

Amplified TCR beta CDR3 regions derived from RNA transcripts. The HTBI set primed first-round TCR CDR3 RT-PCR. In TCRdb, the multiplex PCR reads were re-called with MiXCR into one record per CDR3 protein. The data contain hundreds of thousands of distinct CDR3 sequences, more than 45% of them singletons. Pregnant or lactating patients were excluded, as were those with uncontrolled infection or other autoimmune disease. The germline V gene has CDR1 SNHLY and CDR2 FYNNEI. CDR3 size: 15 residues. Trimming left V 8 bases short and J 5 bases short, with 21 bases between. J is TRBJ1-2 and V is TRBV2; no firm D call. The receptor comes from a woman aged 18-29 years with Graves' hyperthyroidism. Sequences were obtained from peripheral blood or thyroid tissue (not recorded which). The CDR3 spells CASLLGFPRAYGYTF. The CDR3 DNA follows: TGTGCCAGCCTACTAGGCTTCCCCCGGGCATATGGCTACACCTTC. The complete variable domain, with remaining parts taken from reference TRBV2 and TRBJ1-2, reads EPEVTQTPSHQVTQMGQEVILRCVPISNHLYFYWYRQILGQKVEFLVSFYNNEISEKSEIFDDQFSVERPDGSNFTLKIRSTKLEDSAMYFCASLLGFPRAYGYTFGSGTRLTVV.